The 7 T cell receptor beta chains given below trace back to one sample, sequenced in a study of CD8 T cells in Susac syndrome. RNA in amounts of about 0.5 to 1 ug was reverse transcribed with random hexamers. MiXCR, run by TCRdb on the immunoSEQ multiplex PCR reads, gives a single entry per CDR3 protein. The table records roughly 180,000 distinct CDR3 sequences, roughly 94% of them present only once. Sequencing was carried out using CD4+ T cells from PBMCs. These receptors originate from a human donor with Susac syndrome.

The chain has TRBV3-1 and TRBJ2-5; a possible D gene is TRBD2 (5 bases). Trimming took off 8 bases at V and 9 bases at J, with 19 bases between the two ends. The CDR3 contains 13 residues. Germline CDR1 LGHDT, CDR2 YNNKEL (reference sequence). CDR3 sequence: CASAPDDLRAQYF. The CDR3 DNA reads TGTGCCAGCGCCCCCGATGACCTGAGGGCCCAGTACTTC.

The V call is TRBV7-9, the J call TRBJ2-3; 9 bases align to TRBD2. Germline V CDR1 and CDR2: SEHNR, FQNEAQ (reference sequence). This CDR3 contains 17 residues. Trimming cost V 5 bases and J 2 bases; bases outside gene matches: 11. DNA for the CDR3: TGTGCCAGCAGCCCCGGACTAGCGCGATTACCCACAGATACGCAGTATTTT. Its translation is CASSPGLARLPTDTQYF.

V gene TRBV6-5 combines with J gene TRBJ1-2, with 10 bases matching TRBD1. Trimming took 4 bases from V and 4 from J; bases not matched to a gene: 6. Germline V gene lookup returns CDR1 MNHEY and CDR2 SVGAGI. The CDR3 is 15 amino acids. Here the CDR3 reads CASSFGQGGTYGYTF. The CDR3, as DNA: TGTGCCAGCAGTTTCGGACAGGGGGGCACCTATGGCTACACCTTC.

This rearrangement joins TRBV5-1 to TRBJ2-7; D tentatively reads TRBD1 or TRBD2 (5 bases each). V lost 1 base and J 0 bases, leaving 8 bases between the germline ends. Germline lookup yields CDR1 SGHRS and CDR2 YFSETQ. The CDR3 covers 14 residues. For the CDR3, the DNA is TGCGCCAGCAGCTTGTCAGGGAGCTCCTACGAGCAGTACTTC. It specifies CASSLSGSSYEQYF.

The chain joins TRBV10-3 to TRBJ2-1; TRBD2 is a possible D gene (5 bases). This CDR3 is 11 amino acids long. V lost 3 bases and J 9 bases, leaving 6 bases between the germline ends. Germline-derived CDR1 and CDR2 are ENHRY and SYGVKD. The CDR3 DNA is TGTGCCATCAGTGACGGAGGTGAGCAGTTCTTC. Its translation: CAISDGGEQFF.

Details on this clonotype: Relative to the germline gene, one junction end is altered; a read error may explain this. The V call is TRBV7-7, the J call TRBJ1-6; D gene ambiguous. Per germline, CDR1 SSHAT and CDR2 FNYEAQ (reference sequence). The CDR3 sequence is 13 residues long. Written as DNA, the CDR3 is TGTGCTAGCAGCTCCGGGGTTGGTTCACCCCTCCACTTT. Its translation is CASSSGVGSPLHF.

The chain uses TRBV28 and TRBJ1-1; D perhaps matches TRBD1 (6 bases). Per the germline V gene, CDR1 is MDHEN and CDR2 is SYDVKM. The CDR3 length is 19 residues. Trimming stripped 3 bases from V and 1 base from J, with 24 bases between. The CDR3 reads CASSFNLYSQGPANTEAFF. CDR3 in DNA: TGTGCCAGCAGTTTCAACCTCTACTCTCAGGGGCCGGCGAACACTGAAGCTTTCTTT.